This T cell receptor beta chain is drawn from a study of blood T cell repertoires in COVID-19. Cohorts were assigned according to the clinical history that participants reported. Original data processing: Scientists estimated how many nucleated cells there were by amplifying reference gene primers. Measured with immunoSEQ multiplex PCR; TCRdb has only the in-frame clones, and not every one. The DNA was the basis for D and trimming; V, J and clone size are from that table. Among fewer than 450,000 clones listed, roughly 90% were seen once. This clonotype originated in a woman aged 40 to 50 with acute COVID-19. Sequencing input: PBMCs or T cells enriched from blood (not recorded which).

The CDR3 loop reads CASSQQGGDTQYF. DNA for the CDR3: TGCGCCAGCAGTCAACAGGGAGGAGATACGCAGTATTTT. This chain joins TRBV23-1 and TRBJ2-3; D possibly corresponds to TRBD2 (6 bases). TRBV23-1 is reported as an ORF; its role is uncertain. The V end was cut by 2 bases, the J end by 5 bases, with 8 bases between. The CDR3 runs to 13 residues.